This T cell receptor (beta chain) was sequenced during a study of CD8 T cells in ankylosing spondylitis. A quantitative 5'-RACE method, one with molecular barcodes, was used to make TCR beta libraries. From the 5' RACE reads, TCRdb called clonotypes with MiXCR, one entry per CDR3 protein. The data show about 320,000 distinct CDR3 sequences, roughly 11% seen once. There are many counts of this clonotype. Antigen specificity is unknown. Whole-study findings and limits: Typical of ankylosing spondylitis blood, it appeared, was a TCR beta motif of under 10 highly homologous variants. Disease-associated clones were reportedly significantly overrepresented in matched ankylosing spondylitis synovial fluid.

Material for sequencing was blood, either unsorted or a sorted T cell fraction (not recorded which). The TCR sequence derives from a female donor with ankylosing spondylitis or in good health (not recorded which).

CDR3 coding DNA: TGTGCCAGCAGTTACGGGCTAGCGGAATACTACGAGCAGTACTTC. The encoded protein is CASSYGLAEYYEQYF. The chain carries TRBV6-5 and TRBJ2-7, with TRBD2 matching over 7 bases. There are 15 residues in the CDR3. The germline V gene encodes CDR1 MNHEY and CDR2 SVGAGI. V trimming: 2 bases; J trimming: 3 bases; junction bases outside the gene matches: 7.